This T cell receptor beta chain stems from a study of blood T cell repertoires in COVID-19. Study as a whole: From T cells, B-cell-depleted T cells, or PBMCs came the material, which was cDNA or gDNA.

Source study methods: Amplification of reference gene primers provided the estimated nucleated cell counts. Generated by immunoSEQ multiplex PCR, the TCRdb table keeps only in-frame clones and is missing some. D and trimming were read from the DNA, whereas the V and J calls and clone size are those reported in that table. The repertoire has roughly 140,000 clones, 80% to 90% of them found once; the top ten carry around 8%. Sequencing was carried out using peripheral blood. The receptor was derived from a woman in her sixties with COVID-19, enrolled during active disease.

DNA of the CDR3: TGTGCCAGCAGCCCGCCGGGACTAGCGGGGGGCGAGACCCAGTACTTC. Protein product: CASSPPGLAGGETQYF. The V and J genes are TRBV7-9 and TRBJ2-5; TRBD2 matches 15 bases. Germline V gene lookup returns CDR1 SEHNR and CDR2 FQNEAQ (reference sequence). J lost 5 bases, V lost 5 bases, and 6 bases had no gene match. The CDR3 extends over 16 amino acids.